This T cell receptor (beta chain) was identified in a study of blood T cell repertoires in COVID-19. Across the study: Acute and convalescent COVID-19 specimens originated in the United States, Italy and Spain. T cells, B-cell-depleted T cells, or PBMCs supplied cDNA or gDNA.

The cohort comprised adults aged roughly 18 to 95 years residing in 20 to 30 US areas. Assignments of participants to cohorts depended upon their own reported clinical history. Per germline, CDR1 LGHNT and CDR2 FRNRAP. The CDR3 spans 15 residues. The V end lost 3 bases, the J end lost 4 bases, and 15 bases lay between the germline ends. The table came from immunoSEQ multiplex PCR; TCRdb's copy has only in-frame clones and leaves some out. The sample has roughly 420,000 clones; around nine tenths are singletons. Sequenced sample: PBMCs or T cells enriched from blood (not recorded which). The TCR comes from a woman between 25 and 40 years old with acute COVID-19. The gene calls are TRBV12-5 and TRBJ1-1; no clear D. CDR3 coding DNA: TGTGCTAGTGGTTTTTCGCCCCCATACTCCACTGAAGCTTTCTTT. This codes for CASGFSPPYSTEAFF.